Given below is one T cell receptor (beta chain) in context. Donors were systemically healthy Caucasian individuals from Russia aged roughly 6 to 100 years. Per sample, extraction of total RNA gave at least 6 micrograms in every case. This sample was taken from a study of blood T cells in healthy people across ages. A sample-barcoded 5' primer and a J-beta primer mix were used in a second PCR of roughly 7 to 11 cycles. A template-switch adaptor that had 12 random nucleotides put a tag on each cDNA molecule. TCRdb re-called the 5' RACE reads through MiXCR, storing one row per CDR3 protein. The sample holds around 400,000 distinct CDR3 sequences, about half seen once. The CDR3 is 15 residues long. The J segment lost 2 bases and the V segment lost 6 bases, leaving 6 bases of the junction unmatched. Germline V gives CDR1 SNHLY, CDR2 FYNNEI.

This rearrangement joins TRBV2 to TRBJ2-1; TRBD2 aligns across 8 bases. The receptor was isolated from a man aged 55 to 70 in good health. The sequenced material came from blood. CDR3 coding DNA: TGTGCCAGCAGGCCACGGGAGGGCGCCTACAATGAGCAGTTCTTC. This sequence encodes CASRPREGAYNEQFF.